Each of the 25 T cell receptor beta chains below was sequenced from the same sample in a study of low-dose radiotherapy and immunotherapy resistance in tumors. Alpha and beta chains were covered, as first-strand cDNA relied on TRAV- and TRBV-specific primers. Over about 19 PCR cycles, TCRs were amplified from a constant-region primer and V-primer adapter. TCRdb processed the reads anew with MiXCR; each CDR3 protein has one entry. Of 80,000 or so distinct CDR3 sequences detected, 17% appear once; the ten largest clones hold less than 1.5%. Time point denoted: after trial treatment. Sample treatment: LDRT plus nivolumab, ipilimumab, low-dose cyclophosphamide and aspirin (RACIN trial). Sequenced material: PBMCs, taken after low-dose radiotherapy plus immunotherapy. Receptors were obtained from a male donor with prostate cancer.

This clonotype appeared many times. V gene TRBV7-8 combines with J gene TRBJ2-7, with D maybe TRBD2 (5 bases). CDR3 length equals 11 residues. CDR1 and CDR2 (germline): SGHVS, FQNEAQ. V gave up 5 bases and J gave up 7 bases, with 9 bases separating them. CDR3 bases: TGTGCCAGCAGCCGATGGGAGGAGCAGTACTTC. Translation: CASSRWEEQYF. The whole variable domain, remainder taken from reference TRBV7-8 and TRBJ2-7, is GAGVSQSPRYKVAKRGQDVALRCDPISGHVSLFWYQQALGQGPEFLTYFQNEAQLDKSGLPSDRFFAERPEGSVSTLKIQRTQQEDSAVYLCASSRWEEQYFGPGTRLTVT.

This clonotype was seen many times. This rearrangement joins TRBV12-3 or TRBV12-4 to TRBJ2-2; no clear D gene. The CDR3 is 15 residues long. V lost 1 base, J lost 0 bases, and 6 bases lay in between. CDR3 loop: CASSLGSSNTGELFF. CDR3 DNA: TGTGCCAGCAGTTTAGGGTCTTCGAACACCGGGGAGCTGTTTTTT.

Notes on this clonotype: This may come from a read error, since a much larger clone is one base off. The CDR3 here is CVWVPRQNTEAFF. DNA for the CDR3: TGTGTCTGGGTGCCACGACAAAACACTGAAGCTTTCTTT. The chain employs TRBV30 and TRBJ1-1; D gene ambiguous. The CDR3 is 13 residues long. Germline V gene data show CDR1 as GTSNPN and CDR2 as SVGIG (reference sequence).

The table lists this clonotype with many counts. The V gene is TRBV30, the J gene TRBJ2-7, with D possibly called TRBD1 or TRBD2 (6 bases each). This CDR3 is 14 amino acids long. Trimming shortened V by 2 bases and J by 5 bases, and 16 bases separated the two germline ends. Germline loops: CDR1 GTSNPN, CDR2 SVGIG (reference sequence). CDR3 loop: CAWSSGGGSDEQYF. CDR3 bases: TGTGCCTGGAGTTCCGGGGGCGGGTCGGACGAGCAGTACTTC.

This clonotype was counted many times. V gene TRBV20-1 combines with J gene TRBJ1-6; 9 nucleotides align to TRBD1. The CDR3 is made up of 14 amino acids. The germline CDR1 and CDR2 sequences are DFQATT and SNEGSKA (reference sequence). Losses at the gene ends were 6 bases for V and 9 bases for J; bases not matched to a gene: 9. CDR3 residues: CSASRDREFSPLHF. The CDR3 bases are TGCAGTGCGAGCCGGGACAGGGAATTTTCACCCCTCCACTTT.

This clonotype occurred many times. The CDR3 region is CASSFPSTGELFF. As DNA, the CDR3 is TGTGCCAGCAGTTTTCCGTCCACCGGGGAGCTGTTTTTT. V is TRBV28 and J is TRBJ2-2; D unresolved. Trimming pared 3 bases from V and 4 bases from J, leaving 6 bases between. Germline V lookup: CDR1 MDHEN, CDR2 SYDVKM. This CDR3 spans 13 amino acids.

Ten or more counts support this clonotype. The V gene is TRBV6-5, the J gene TRBJ2-4; D is unresolved. V was clipped by 6 bases and J by 6 bases, with 18 bases between them. CDR3 length: 15 residues. CDR1 is MNHEY, CDR2 SVGAGI, per germline. The CDR3 sequence is CASSRLTSSPNIQYF. The CDR3 DNA follows: TGTGCCAGCAGCCGCCTGACGAGCAGCCCAAACATTCAGTACTTC.

This clonotype was recorded many times. The CDR3 loop is CSARGLADTYEQYF. The DNA for the CDR3 is TGCAGTGCCCGAGGACTAGCGGACACCTACGAGCAGTACTTC. This chain uses TRBV20-1 with TRBJ2-7; 10 bases fit TRBD2. This CDR3 contains 14 residues. From germline, CDR1 is DFQATT and CDR2 SNEGSKA (reference sequence). Unmatched junction bases numbered 7, after V lost 6 bases and J lost 2 bases.

The table lists this clonotype with a few counts. The rearrangement links TRBV7-9 to TRBJ2-3; the match to TRBD2 covers 12 bases. The V gene end was trimmed by 5 bases and the J gene end by 3 bases; junction bases not matched to a gene: 6. This CDR3 contains 16 residues. Germline V gives CDR1 SEHNR, CDR2 FQNEAQ (reference sequence). Here the CDR3 reads CASSLTSGSGTDTQYF. As DNA, the CDR3 is TGTGCCAGCAGCCTGACTAGCGGGAGTGGGACAGATACGCAGTATTTT.

This clonotype was observed many times. V usage is TRBV28 and J usage is TRBJ2-7, with D possibly TRBD2 on 5 matching bases. The CDR3 runs to 13 residues. V was cut by 6 bases and J by 3 bases, with 12 bases left in between. Germline-derived CDR1 and CDR2 are MDHEN and SYDVKM. This CDR3 reads CASRLGLNYEQYF. CDR3 DNA sequence: TGTGCCAGCAGACTCGGACTCAACTACGAGCAGTACTTC.

This clonotype was detected many times. V gene TRBV19 combines with J gene TRBJ2-1; D gene uncertain. Per germline, CDR1 LNHDA and CDR2 SQIVND (reference sequence). The CDR3 spans 15 residues. Trimming removed 5 bases at V and 0 bases at J, with 11 bases between. For the CDR3, the DNA is TGTGCCAGTAGTGACCCGAAGAGCTCCTACAATGAGCAGTTCTTC. This sequence encodes CASSDPKSSYNEQFF.

This clonotype was recorded at least ten times. V usage is TRBV19 and J usage is TRBJ2-2; D remains unclear. Germline V gene sequence: CDR1 LNHDA, CDR2 SQIVND (reference sequence). The CDR3 sequence is 12 residues long. Trimming stripped 5 bases from V and 6 bases from J, with 7 bases between. The CDR3 nucleotides are TGTGCCAGTAGTCCTCGCGCCGGGGAGCTGTTTTTT. It is translated as CASSPRAGELFF.

This clonotype has a handful of counts. V gene TRBV27 combines with J gene TRBJ2-7; either TRBD1 or TRBD2 may supply D (5 bases each). Germline CDR1 reads MNHEY; CDR2 reads SMNVEV (reference sequence). The CDR3 sequence is 14 residues long. The ends were cut back, 4 bases at V and 3 bases at J, with 13 bases in the middle. The CDR3 DNA sequence: TGTGCCAGCAGTTCCGGGACCCAGGTCTACGAGCAGTACTTC. It encodes CASSSGTQVYEQYF.

At least ten counts were recorded for this clonotype. The chain employs TRBV19 and TRBJ2-5; 13 nucleotides line up with TRBD2. In germline, CDR1 is LNHDA, CDR2 SQIVND (reference sequence). With V trimmed by 3 bases and J by 5 bases, 6 bases remained unmatched. The CDR3 has 16 residues. CDR3 sequence (DNA): TGTGCCAGTAGTATTGGACTAGCGGGAGTGGCGGAGACCCAGTACTTC. Residues: CASSIGLAGVAETQYF.

As for this clonotype: The conserved phenylalanine or tryptophan is not found at the CDR3 terminus, so this likely reflects a read error. The V gene is TRBV29-1, the J gene TRBJ2-3; 7 bases are shared with TRBD2. Germline V gene lookup returns CDR1 SQVTM and CDR2 ANQGSEA. The CDR3 has 14 amino acids. CDR3 DNA sequence: TGCAGCGTCAAAAGCGGGGAGAGCAGAGATACGCAGTATTGT. This encodes CSVKSGESRDTQYC.

On this clonotype itself: Just one base apart from a much larger clone, this may be a read error. It is likely a read error, because the conserved phenylalanine at the end of the CDR3 is missing. CDR3 nucleotides: TGTGCCAGCAGCTCTGGGACTTCTAGGGGCAATGAGCAGTTCGTC. This translates into CASSSGTSRGNEQFV. The chain couples TRBV13 to TRBJ2-1, with a possible D match to TRBD2 (6 bases). This CDR3 comprises 15 residues. The V end lost 4 bases, the J end lost 6 bases, and 16 bases lay between the germline ends. Germline CDR1 PRHDT, CDR2 FYEKMQ (reference sequence).

The chain links TRBV4-1 to TRBJ2-1; D possibly corresponds to TRBD2 (6 bases). Per the germline V gene, CDR1 is MGHRA and CDR2 is YSYEKL. The CDR3 totals 13 residues. The V and J ends lost 0 bases and 12 bases respectively, with 12 bases between them. Written as DNA, the CDR3 is TGCGCCAGCAGCCAAGATGGTACCGGGAGGCAGTTCTTC. Protein product: CASSQDGTGRQFF.

This clonotype appeared many times. The V gene is TRBV4-3, the J gene TRBJ2-2; tentatively, D is TRBD2 (5 bases). Trimming stripped 0 bases from V and 5 bases from J, with 10 bases between. The CDR3 totals 15 residues. Germline-derived CDR1 and CDR2 are LGHNA and YSLEER. The CDR3: CASSQDSGGTGELFF. The CDR3 DNA is TGCGCCAGCAGCCAAGATTCGGGCGGGACCGGGGAGCTGTTTTTT.

This clonotype was counted many times. This sequence joins TRBV6-1 and TRBJ2-1; weak D call: TRBD2 (5 bases). The V end was cut by 5 bases, the J end by 6 bases, with 14 bases between. Per germline, CDR1 MNHNS and CDR2 SASEGT. The CDR3 loop spans 14 amino acids. CDR3 nucleotide sequence: TGTGCCAGCAGTCCGAGAGCGGTGGCCAATGAGCAGTTCTTC. Its translation is CASSPRAVANEQFF.

To note about this clonotype: A read error is possible here, since a much larger clone lies one base away. V and J are TRBV19 and TRBJ2-1; the D is unclear. The CDR3 is made up of 11 amino acids. Trimming stripped 3 bases from V and 13 bases from J, with 10 bases between. Germline lookup yields CDR1 LNHDA and CDR2 SQIVND (reference sequence). For the CDR3, the DNA is TGTGCCAGTAGTATTGTTAGGGCACAGTTCTTC. Its protein product is CASSIVRAQFF.

There are many counts of this clonotype. The chain has TRBV10-3 and TRBJ2-3, with a tentative D call TRBD2 (6 bases). V was trimmed by 0 bases and J by 1 base, leaving 8 bases between them. Germline V gives CDR1 ENHRY, CDR2 SYGVKD. This CDR3 region has 15 residues. CDR3 bases: TGTGCCATCAGTGAGTCACCGGGAGGCACAGATACGCAGTATTTT. Encoded protein: CAISESPGGTDTQYF.

This clonotype was counted many times. The chain combines TRBV19 with TRBJ1-5; 8 nucleotides align to TRBD1. Germline CDR1 is LNHDA and CDR2 is SQIVND (reference sequence). CDR3 length: 19 amino acids. V shed 5 bases and J 4 bases; nucleotides not matched to a gene: 19. The CDR3 is CASSVLVVSGQDINQPQHF. CDR3 DNA sequence: TGTGCCAGTAGTGTTCTTGTTGTTTCGGGACAGGACATAAATCAGCCCCAGCATTTT.

This clonotype was recorded at least ten times. The gene calls are TRBV7-2 and TRBJ2-7; 12 bases match TRBD2. Germline lookup yields CDR1 SGHTA and CDR2 FQGNSA. The CDR3 extends over 14 amino acids. V shed 4 bases, J shed 4 bases, and the junction held 2 bases outside the gene matches. The CDR3 region is CASSSLAGGYEQYF. The CDR3 DNA sequence: TGTGCCAGCAGCTCTCTAGCGGGAGGGTACGAGCAGTACTTC.

There are many counts of this clonotype. The rearrangement joins TRBV9 to TRBJ2-2; 11 bases map to TRBD2. Germline V gene data show CDR1 as SGDLS and CDR2 as YYNGEE. The CDR3 extends over 18 amino acids. Germline trimming cut 9 bases from V and 0 bases from J; bases unmatched to any gene: 13. CDR3 coding DNA: TGTGCCATCCCGTGGCCTAGCGGGAGGATTACGAACACCGGGGAGCTGTTTTTT. This sequence encodes CAIPWPSGRITNTGELFF.

Comment on this clonotype: This likely stems from a read error, as it lies one base from a far larger clone. The chain couples TRBV6-6 to TRBJ2-3; 7 bases are a match to TRBD2. CDR1 and CDR2 (germline): MNHNY, SVGAGI (reference sequence). V lost 2 bases to trimming and J lost 9 bases; unmatched junction nucleotides: 11. The CDR3 consists of 15 residues. CDR3 sequence (DNA): TGTGCCAGCAGTTACACCAGACCGGGACTAAAAACGCAGTATTTT. This sequence encodes CASSYTRPGLKTQYF.